Listed below are T cell receptor beta chains from one sample, sequenced in a study of blood T cell repertoires in COVID-19. The assay was immunoSEQ multiplex PCR, and TCRdb's table has in-frame clones only and misses some. The table lists about 230,000 clones, approximately 88% of them singletons. The sequenced material came from PBMCs or T cells enriched from blood (not recorded which). The receptors were sampled from a woman in her thirties or forties with acute COVID-19. The conserved cysteine and the conserved F or W are not part of the CDR3 here. Each record gives: V gene, D gene, CDR3 protein. A D gene is named only where the DNA matches it firmly.

TRBV19	NA	ASSILGRGNSPLH
TRBV18	TRBD1	ASSPRDRDGTF
TRBV9	TRBD2	ASSVAGGETQY
TRBV27	TRBD2	ASSSPGLAGGTDTQY
TRBV7-9	NA	ASSSPRGNTGELF
TRBV11-3	NA	ASSFYRAEKLF
TRBV5-4	TRBD1	ASSSGQVGGLF
TRBV4-1	NA	ASSQDQEQGIGQPQH
TRBV25-1	NA	ASSERGEQF
TRBV3-1/TRBV3-2	TRBD1	ASSHGNRGRTEAF
TRBV4-3	NA	ASSQDVWTTVTF